This T cell receptor beta chain was profiled in a study of blood T cell repertoires in COVID-19. Measured with immunoSEQ multiplex PCR; TCRdb has only the in-frame clones, and not every one. Here the sample spans tens of thousands of clones, 70% to 90% being singletons. Germline V CDR1 and CDR2: SGHNT, YENEEA. Trimming stripped 5 bases from V and 0 bases from J, with 13 bases between. The CDR3 is made up of 15 amino acids. The clonotype was recovered from a man in his sixties or seventies with active COVID-19. The chain carries TRBV11-3 and TRBJ1-1; possible D gene TRBD1, 5 bases. The sequenced sample consisted of peripheral blood. DNA for the CDR3: TGTGCCAGCAGCCGCCGTAGGGGCATGAACACTGAAGCTTTCTTT. This encodes CASSRRRGMNTEAFF.